These 18 T cell receptor beta chains were all obtained from the same sample, sequenced in a study of T cells after yellow fever vaccination. TCRdb called the 5' RACE reads again in MiXCR, with one record for every CDR3 protein. In the table there are about 160,000 distinct CDR3 sequences, 6% to 7.5% of which are singletons. The sequenced sample was CD4+ T cells sorted from PBMCs, obtained 5 to 6 days after the first yellow fever vaccination. These receptors all stem from a man aged 18-30 years who received the YFV17D yellow fever vaccine.

This clonotype occurred a few times. The chain is built from TRBV7-3 and TRBJ2-1; 9 bases map to TRBD1. This CDR3 is 15 amino acids long. Trimming removed 2 bases from V and 7 bases from J; junction bases left unmatched: 6. Germline lookup yields CDR1 SGHTA and CDR2 FQGTGA. CDR3 in DNA: TGTGCCAGCAGCTTATCCGGGACAGGGATTAATGAGCAGTTCTTC. Amino acids: CASSLSGTGINEQFF.

The sample holds a few counts of this clonotype. The CDR3 sequence is CASSLPSGTGLNNSPLHF. CDR3 sequence (DNA): TGTGCCAGCAGTTTGCCATCCGGGACAGGGCTAAACAATTCACCCCTCCACTTT. The chain joins TRBV6-5 to TRBJ1-6; 9 bases match TRBD1. Germline assignment: CDR1 MNHEY and CDR2 SVGAGI. The J segment lost 7 bases and the V segment lost 4 bases, leaving 14 bases of the junction unmatched. The CDR3 spans 18 residues.

This sequence joins TRBV7-8 and TRBJ2-1, with D perhaps TRBD1 (5 bases). The CDR3 totals 15 residues. V dropped 1 base and J dropped 7 bases, with 14 bases sitting between them. Looked up from germline, CDR1 is SGHVS and CDR2 is FQNEAQ. CDR3 sequence: CASSLVGAVLNEQFF. In DNA, the CDR3 is TGTGCCAGCAGCTTAGTTGGGGCCGTCTTGAATGAGCAGTTCTTC.

There are many counts of this clonotype. This chain uses TRBV4-1 with TRBJ1-4, with a possible D match to TRBD1 (6 bases). The germline gives CDR1 MGHRA, CDR2 YSYEKL. Trimming shortened V by 4 bases and J by 0 bases, and 15 bases separated the two germline ends. This CDR3 contains 17 residues. The CDR3 bases are TGCGCCAGCAGCCTCAGTCGGGGGCGCGCAACTAATGAAAAACTGTTTTTT. This sequence encodes CASSLSRGRATNEKLFF.

This clonotype has more than one count but fewer than ten. The chain couples TRBV3-1 to TRBJ1-2, with D unresolved. Germline CDR1 and CDR2: LGHDT and YNNKEL (reference sequence). The CDR3 totals 15 residues. Between the trimmed V and J ends, which lost 1 base and 0 bases, there was a span of 9 bases. The DNA for the CDR3 is TGTGCCAGCAGCCAAGTTTACGGATCTAACTATGGCTACACCTTC. Residues: CASSQVYGSNYGYTF.

This clonotype was detected ten times or more. The genes are TRBV20-1 and TRBJ2-7, with D possibly TRBD1 on 5 matching bases. Germline assignment: CDR1 DFQATT and CDR2 SNEGSKA (reference sequence). The V and J ends lost 1 base and 0 bases respectively, with 10 bases between them. The CDR3 is made up of 14 amino acids. Here the CDR3 reads CSARGGDSSYEQYV. CDR3 nucleotide sequence: TGCAGTGCTAGAGGTGGAGACAGCTCCTACGAGCAGTACGTC.

J is TRBJ2-3 and V is TRBV5-8; D gene unclear. Germline-derived CDR1 and CDR2 are SGHTS and YDEGEE. V was trimmed by 2 bases and J by 11 bases, leaving 15 bases between them. The CDR3 is made up of 13 amino acids. The CDR3 loop reads CASSLRVLFEQYF. The CDR3 coding sequence is TGTGCCAGCAGCTTAAGGGTCCTCTTCGAGCAGTATTTT.

At least ten counts were recorded for this clonotype. This chain joins TRBV6-5 and TRBJ2-5; the D call may be TRBD1 or TRBD2 (6 bases each). CDR3 length: 16 amino acids. The germline gives CDR1 MNHEY, CDR2 SVGAGI. The V gene lost 3 bases and the J gene lost 4 bases, with 18 bases spanning the gap. The CDR3, as DNA: TGTGCCAGCAGTTATAGTCCCGGGGGCAACGGAGAGACCCAGTACTTC. This translates into CASSYSPGGNGETQYF.

There are many counts of this clonotype. The chain recombines TRBV12-3 or TRBV12-4 with TRBJ2-3; D gene unclear. The CDR3 is 15 amino acids. V gave up 4 bases and J gave up 2 bases, with 13 bases separating them. Here the CDR3 DNA reads TGTGCCAGCAGTTACGTCCTACGGTCCACAGATACGCAGTATTTT. Translated: CASSYVLRSTDTQYF.

This clonotype has only a few counts. This rearrangement joins TRBV7-6 to TRBJ2-5; a possible D gene is TRBD2 (5 bases). V lost 1 base, J lost 7 bases, and 13 bases lay in between. The V gene's germline CDR1 is SGHVS and CDR2 FNYEAQ. This CDR3 comprises 14 residues. The CDR3 loop reads CASSLEVGAGTQYF. The CDR3 coding sequence is TGTGCCAGCAGCTTAGAGGTGGGAGCAGGGACCCAGTACTTC.

The chain combines TRBV7-2 with TRBJ1-3; D perhaps matches TRBD1 (6 bases). The CDR3 runs 15 residues. The V gene's germline CDR1 is SGHTA and CDR2 FQGNSA. Deletions cut 3 bases from V and 0 bases from J, with 9 bases between. CDR3: CASSFTGNSGNTIYF. The CDR3 region has the DNA TGTGCCAGCAGCTTTACAGGGAACTCTGGAAACACCATATATTTT.

This clonotype was observed a few times. The chain employs TRBV20-1 and TRBJ1-5; 8 bases line up with TRBD1. In germline, CDR1 is DFQATT, CDR2 SNEGSKA (reference sequence). The CDR3 runs 15 residues. V was clipped by 5 bases and J by 0 bases; unmatched bases: 6. The CDR3 loop is CSAYIRGLSNQPQHF. The CDR3 DNA follows: TGCAGTGCTTATATCAGGGGGCTTAGCAATCAGCCCCAGCATTTT.

The sample holds many counts of this clonotype. This chain joins TRBV5-5 and TRBJ2-3; 9 positions agree with TRBD1. J gave up 4 bases and V 9 bases, and 9 bases lay outside the gene matches. The CDR3 is 14 residues long. Germline V gives CDR1 SGHKS, CDR2 YYEKEE (reference sequence). In DNA form, the CDR3 reads TGTGCCACCGGGACAGGGAATGGCGCAGATACGCAGTATTTT. This encodes CATGTGNGADTQYF.

This clonotype appeared many times. J is TRBJ1-1 and V is TRBV20-1; no firm D call. The V end was cut by 1 base, the J end by 8 bases, with 11 bases between. CDR1 is DFQATT, CDR2 SNEGSKA, per germline (reference sequence). The CDR3 is 12 residues long. The CDR3 sequence: CSARVLSSEAFF. DNA of the CDR3: TGCAGTGCTAGAGTGTTGTCATCAGAAGCTTTCTTT.

In this sample, this clonotype turned up many times. The chain recombines TRBV6-5 with TRBJ1-6; D perhaps matches TRBD1 (5 bases). Trimming removed 1 base from V and 8 bases from J, with 21 bases in between. The CDR3 is 18 residues long. The germline V gene has CDR1 MNHEY and CDR2 SVGAGI. In DNA, the CDR3 is TGTGCCAGCAGTTACTTTGTCGGTGAAGCAGGGATGGATTCACCCCTCCACTTT. It specifies CASSYFVGEAGMDSPLHF.

The sample holds many counts of this clonotype. The J gene is TRBJ1-2, the V gene TRBV4-3; D is perhaps TRBD1 (6 bases). The CDR3 spans 16 residues. Germline-derived CDR1 and CDR2 are LGHNA and YSLEER. V was cut by 4 bases and J by 4 bases, with 19 bases left in between. The CDR3 loop reads CASSLSGSGASYGYTF. The DNA of the CDR3 is TGCGCCAGCAGCCTTTCGGGATCAGGGGCCAGCTATGGCTACACCTTC.

This clonotype occurred many times. The rearrangement uses TRBV28 and TRBJ1-2; D uncertain. Trimming took 3 bases from V and 6 from J, leaving 11 bases between them. CDR1 is MDHEN and CDR2 is SYDVKM in the germline V gene. The CDR3 is 13 residues long. For the CDR3, the DNA is TGTGCCAGCAGTTTGTACCCCAAAGATGGCTACACCTTC. Amino acid sequence: CASSLYPKDGYTF.

This clonotype appeared a few times. The chain combines TRBV5-1 with TRBJ2-2; D is unclear. The CDR3 runs to 15 residues. V gave up 0 bases and J gave up 2 bases, with 8 bases separating them. The germline gives CDR1 SGHRS, CDR2 YFSETQ. CDR3: CASSLGLPNTGELFF. As DNA, the CDR3 is TGCGCCAGCAGCTTGGGACTCCCTAACACCGGGGAGCTGTTTTTT.